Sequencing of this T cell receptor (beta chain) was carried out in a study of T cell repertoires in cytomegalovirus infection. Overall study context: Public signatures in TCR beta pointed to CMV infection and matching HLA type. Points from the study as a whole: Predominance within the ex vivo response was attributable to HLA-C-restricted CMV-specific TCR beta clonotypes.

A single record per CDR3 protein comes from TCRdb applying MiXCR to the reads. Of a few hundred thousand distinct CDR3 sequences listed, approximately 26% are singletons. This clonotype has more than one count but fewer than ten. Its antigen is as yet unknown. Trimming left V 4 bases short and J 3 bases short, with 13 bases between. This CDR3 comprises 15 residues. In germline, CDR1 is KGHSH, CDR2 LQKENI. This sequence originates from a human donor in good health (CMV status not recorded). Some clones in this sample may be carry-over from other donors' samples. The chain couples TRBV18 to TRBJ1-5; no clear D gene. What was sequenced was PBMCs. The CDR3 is CASSQTSGDNQPQHF. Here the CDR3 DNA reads TGTGCCAGCTCACAAACTTCGGGAGACAATCAGCCCCAGCATTTT.